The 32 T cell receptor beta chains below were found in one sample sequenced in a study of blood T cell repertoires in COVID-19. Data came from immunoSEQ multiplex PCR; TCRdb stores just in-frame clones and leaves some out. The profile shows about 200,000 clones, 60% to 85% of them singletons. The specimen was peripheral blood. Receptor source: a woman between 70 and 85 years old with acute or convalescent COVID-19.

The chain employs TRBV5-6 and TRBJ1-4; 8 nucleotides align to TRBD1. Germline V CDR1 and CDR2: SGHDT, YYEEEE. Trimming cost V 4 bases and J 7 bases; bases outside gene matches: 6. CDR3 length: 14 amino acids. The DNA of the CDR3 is TGTGCCAGCAGCGGCGGGACAGGCGGTGAAAAACTGTTTTTT. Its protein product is CASSGGTGGEKLFF.

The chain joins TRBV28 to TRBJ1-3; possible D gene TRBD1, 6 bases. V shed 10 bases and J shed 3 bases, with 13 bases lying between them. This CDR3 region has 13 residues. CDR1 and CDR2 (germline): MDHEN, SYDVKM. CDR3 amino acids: CATLRGGGNTIYF. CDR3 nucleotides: TGTGCCACCCTGCGAGGGGGTGGAAACACCATATATTTT.

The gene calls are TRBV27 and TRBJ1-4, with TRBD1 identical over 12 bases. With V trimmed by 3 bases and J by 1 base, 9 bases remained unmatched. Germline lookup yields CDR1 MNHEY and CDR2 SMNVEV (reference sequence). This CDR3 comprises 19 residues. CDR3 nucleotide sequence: TGTGCCAGCAGTTTTCGCGGGACAGGGGGCGGGGTAACTAATGAAAAACTGTTTTTT. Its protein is CASSFRGTGGGVTNEKLFF.

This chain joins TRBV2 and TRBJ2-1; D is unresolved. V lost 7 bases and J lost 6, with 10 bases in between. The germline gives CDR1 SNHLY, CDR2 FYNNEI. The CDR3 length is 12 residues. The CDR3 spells CASNPGSNEQFF. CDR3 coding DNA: TGTGCCAGCAACCCCGGTAGCAATGAGCAGTTCTTC.

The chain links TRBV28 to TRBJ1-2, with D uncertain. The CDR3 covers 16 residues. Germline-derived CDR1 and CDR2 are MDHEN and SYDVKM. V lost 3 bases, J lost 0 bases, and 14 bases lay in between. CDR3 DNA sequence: TGTGCCAGCAGTTTGTGGTCGGCAGGCCCTAACTATGGCTACACCTTC. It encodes CASSLWSAGPNYGYTF.

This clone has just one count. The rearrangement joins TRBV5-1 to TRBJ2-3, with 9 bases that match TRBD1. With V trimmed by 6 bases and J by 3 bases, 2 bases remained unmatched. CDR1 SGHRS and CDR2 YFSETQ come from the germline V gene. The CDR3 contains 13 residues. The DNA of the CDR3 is TGCGCCAGCAAGGGACAGGGAACAGATACGCAGTATTTT. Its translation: CASKGQGTDTQYF.

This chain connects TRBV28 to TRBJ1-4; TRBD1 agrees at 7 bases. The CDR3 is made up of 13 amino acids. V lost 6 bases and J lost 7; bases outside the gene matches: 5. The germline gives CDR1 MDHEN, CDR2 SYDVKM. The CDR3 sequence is CASRIGGGEKLFF. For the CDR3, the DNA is TGTGCCAGCAGAATAGGGGGCGGTGAAAAACTGTTTTTT.

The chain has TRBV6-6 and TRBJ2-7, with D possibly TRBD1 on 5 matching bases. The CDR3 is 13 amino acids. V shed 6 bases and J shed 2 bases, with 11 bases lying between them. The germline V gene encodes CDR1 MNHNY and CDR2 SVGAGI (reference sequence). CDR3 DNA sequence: TGTGCCAGCAGCGCGGCAGGGACCTACGAGCAGTACTTC. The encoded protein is CASSAAGTYEQYF.

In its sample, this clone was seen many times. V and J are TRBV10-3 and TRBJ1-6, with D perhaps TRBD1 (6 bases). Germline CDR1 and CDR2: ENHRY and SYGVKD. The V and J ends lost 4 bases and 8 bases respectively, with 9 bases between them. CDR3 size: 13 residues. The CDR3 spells CAISGRQDSPLHF. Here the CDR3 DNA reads TGTGCCATCAGTGGGAGACAGGATTCACCCCTCCACTTT.

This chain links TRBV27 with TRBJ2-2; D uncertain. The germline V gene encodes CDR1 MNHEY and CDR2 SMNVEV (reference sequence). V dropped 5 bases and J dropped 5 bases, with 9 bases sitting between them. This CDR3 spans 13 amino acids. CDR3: CASSLLRTGELFF. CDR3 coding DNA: TGTGCCAGCAGTCTCCTTAGAACCGGGGAGCTGTTTTTT.

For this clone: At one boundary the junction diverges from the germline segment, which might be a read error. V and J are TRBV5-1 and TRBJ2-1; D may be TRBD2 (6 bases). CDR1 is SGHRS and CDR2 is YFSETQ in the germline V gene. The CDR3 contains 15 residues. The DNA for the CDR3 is TGCGCCAACAGCCCGGGAAACGGGGGCTACAATGAGCAGTTCTTC. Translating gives CANSPGNGGYNEQFF.

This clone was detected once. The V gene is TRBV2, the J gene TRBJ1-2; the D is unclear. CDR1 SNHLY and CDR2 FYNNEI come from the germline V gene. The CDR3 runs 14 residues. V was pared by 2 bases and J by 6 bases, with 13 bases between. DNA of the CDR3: TGTGCCAGCAGTGAAAGTTACAGCCGAAATGGCTACACCTTC. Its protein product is CASSESYSRNGYTF.

This chain's CDR3 is CATSDNEGVNEQYF. The CDR3 DNA reads TGTGCCACCAGTGATAATGAGGGGGTGAACGAGCAGTACTTC. The V gene is TRBV24-1, the J gene TRBJ2-7, with D possibly TRBD1 on 6 matching bases. Germline CDR1 reads KGHDR; CDR2 reads SFDVKD. Trimming took 3 bases from V and 5 from J, leaving 13 bases between them. The CDR3 length is 14 residues.

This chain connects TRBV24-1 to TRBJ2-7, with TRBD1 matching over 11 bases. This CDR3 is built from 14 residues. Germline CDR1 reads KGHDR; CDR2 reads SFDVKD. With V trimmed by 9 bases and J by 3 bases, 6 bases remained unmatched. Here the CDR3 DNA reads TGTGCCACCGAAGCCGGGACAGGGGGCTACGAGCAGTACTTC. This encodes CATEAGTGGYEQYF.

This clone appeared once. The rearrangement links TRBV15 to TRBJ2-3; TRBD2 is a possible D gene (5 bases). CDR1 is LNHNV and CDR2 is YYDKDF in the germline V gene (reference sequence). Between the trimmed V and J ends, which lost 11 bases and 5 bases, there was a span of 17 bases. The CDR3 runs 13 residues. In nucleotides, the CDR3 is TGTGCCCTGGGGAGCCCAGGTGGAGATACGCAGTATTTT. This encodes CALGSPGGDTQYF. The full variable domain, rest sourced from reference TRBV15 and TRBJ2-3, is DAMVIQNPRYQVTQFGKPVTLSCSQTLNHNVMYWYQQKSSQAPKLLFHYYDKDFNNEADTPDNFQSRRPNTSFCFLDIRSPGLGDTAMYLCALGSPGGDTQYFGPGTRLTVL.

DNA for the CDR3: TGCGCCAGCAGCTTTGCGGGAGTGGATACGCAGTATTTT. It yields the protein CASSFAGVDTQYF. The chain uses TRBV5-1 and TRBJ2-3, with 7 bases fitting TRBD2. V trimming: 2 bases; J trimming: 6 bases; junction bases outside the gene matches: 3. CDR1 and CDR2 from the germline V gene are SGHRS and YFSETQ. The CDR3 is 13 residues long.

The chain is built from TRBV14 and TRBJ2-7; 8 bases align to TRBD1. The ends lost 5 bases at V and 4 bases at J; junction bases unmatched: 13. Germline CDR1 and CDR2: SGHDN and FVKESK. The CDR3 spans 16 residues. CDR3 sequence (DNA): TGTGCCAGCAGCAAAAGCGGGTGGACAGGGCCGTACGAGCAGTACTTC. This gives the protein CASSKSGWTGPYEQYF.

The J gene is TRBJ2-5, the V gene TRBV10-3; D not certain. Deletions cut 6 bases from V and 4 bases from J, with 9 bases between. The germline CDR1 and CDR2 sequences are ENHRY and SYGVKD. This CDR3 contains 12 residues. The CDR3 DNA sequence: TGTGCCATCAGGGCGGTCGGAGAGACCCAGTACTTC. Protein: CAIRAVGETQYF.

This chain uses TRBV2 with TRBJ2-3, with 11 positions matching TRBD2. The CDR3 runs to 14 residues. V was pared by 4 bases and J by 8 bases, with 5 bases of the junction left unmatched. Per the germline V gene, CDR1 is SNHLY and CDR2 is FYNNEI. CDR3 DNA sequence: TGTGCCAGCAGTGGGCTAGCGGGAGGTACTACGCAGTATTTT. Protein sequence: CASSGLAGGTTQYF.

CDR3 sequence reads: CASSPQTGTDYGYTF. CDR3 in DNA: TGTGCCAGCTCACCCCAAACCGGGACTGACTATGGCTACACCTTC. The chain uses TRBV18 and TRBJ1-2; a possible D gene is TRBD1 (5 bases). V was pared by 3 bases and J by 3 bases, with 14 bases between. The CDR3 runs 15 residues. Germline CDR1 reads KGHSH; CDR2 reads LQKENI.

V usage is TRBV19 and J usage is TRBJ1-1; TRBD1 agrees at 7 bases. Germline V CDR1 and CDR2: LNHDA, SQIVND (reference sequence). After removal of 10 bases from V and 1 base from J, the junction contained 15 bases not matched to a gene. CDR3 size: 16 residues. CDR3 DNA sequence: TGTGCCACAGATCCGTTCAGGGGGACTCCGAACACTGAAGCTTTCTTT. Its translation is CATDPFRGTPNTEAFF.

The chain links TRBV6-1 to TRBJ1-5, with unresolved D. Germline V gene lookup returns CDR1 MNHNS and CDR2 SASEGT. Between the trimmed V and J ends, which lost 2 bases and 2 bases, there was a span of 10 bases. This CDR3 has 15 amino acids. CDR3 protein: CASSETPEGNQPQHF. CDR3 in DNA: TGTGCCAGCAGTGAAACCCCCGAGGGCAATCAGCCCCAGCATTTT.

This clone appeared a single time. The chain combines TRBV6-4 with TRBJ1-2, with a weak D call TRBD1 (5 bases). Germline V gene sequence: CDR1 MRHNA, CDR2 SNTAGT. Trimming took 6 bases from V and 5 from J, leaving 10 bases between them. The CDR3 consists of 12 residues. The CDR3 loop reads CASRDRGYGYTF. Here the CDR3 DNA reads TGTGCCAGCAGAGACCGGGGGTATGGCTACACCTTC.

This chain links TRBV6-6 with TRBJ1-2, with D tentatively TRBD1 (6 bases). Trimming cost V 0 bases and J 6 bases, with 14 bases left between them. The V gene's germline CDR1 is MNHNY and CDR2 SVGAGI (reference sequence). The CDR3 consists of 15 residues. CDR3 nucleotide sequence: TGTGCCAGCAGTTACTCGAGATCGCCAGGGGATGGCTACACCTTC. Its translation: CASSYSRSPGDGYTF.

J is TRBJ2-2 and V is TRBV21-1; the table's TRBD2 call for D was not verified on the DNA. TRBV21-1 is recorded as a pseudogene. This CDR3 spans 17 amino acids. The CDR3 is CAPAEIAGGLNTGELFF. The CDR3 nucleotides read TGTGCCCCGGCTGAAATAGCGGGAGGACTGAACACCGGGGAGCTGTTTTTT.

Written as DNA, the CDR3 is TGTGCCAGCAGTGGGGCCAGCACCTACGAGCAGTACTTC. It yields the protein CASSGASTYEQYF. The chain carries TRBV25-1 and TRBJ2-7; D gene unclear. V was cut by 4 bases and J by 2 bases, with 9 bases left in between. The length of the CDR3 is 13 residues. Germline assignment: CDR1 MGHDK and CDR2 SYGVNS.

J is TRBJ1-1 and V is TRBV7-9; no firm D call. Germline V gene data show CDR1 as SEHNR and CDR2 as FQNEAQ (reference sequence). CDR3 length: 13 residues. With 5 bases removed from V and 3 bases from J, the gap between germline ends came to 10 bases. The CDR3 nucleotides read TGTGCCAGCAGCCCCCAACAGTACACTGAAGCTTTCTTT. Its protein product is CASSPQQYTEAFF.

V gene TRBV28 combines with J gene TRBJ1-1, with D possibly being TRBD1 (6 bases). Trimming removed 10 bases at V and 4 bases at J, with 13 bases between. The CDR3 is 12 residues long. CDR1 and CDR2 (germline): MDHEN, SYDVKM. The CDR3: CATCEGVTEAFF. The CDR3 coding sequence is TGTGCCACCTGTGAGGGGGTCACTGAAGCTTTCTTT. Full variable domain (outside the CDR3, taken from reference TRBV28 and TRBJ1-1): DVKVTQSSRYLVKRTGEKVFLECVQDMDHENMFWYRQDPGLGLRLIYFSYDVKMKEKGDIPEGYSVSREKKERFSLILESASTNQTSMYLCATCEGVTEAFFGQGTRLTVV.

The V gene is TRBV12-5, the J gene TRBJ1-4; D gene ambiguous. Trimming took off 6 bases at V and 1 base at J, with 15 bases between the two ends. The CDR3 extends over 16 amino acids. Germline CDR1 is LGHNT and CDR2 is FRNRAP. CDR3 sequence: CASGLPTQETNEKLFF. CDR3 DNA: TGTGCTAGTGGCCTGCCGACCCAGGAAACTAATGAAAAACTGTTTTTT.

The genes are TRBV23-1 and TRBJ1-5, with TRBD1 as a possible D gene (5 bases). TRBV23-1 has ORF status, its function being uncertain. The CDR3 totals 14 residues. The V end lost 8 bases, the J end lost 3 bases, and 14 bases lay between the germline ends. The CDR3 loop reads CASVPTVSNQPQHF. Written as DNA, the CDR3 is TGCGCCAGCGTACCGACAGTTTCCAATCAGCCCCAGCATTTT.

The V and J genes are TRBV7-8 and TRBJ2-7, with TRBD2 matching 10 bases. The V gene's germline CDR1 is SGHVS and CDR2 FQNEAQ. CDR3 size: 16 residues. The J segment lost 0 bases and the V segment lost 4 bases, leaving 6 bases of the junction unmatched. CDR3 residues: CASSSWTSGPSYEQYF. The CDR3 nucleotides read TGTGCCAGCAGCTCCTGGACTAGCGGCCCCTCCTACGAGCAGTACTTC.

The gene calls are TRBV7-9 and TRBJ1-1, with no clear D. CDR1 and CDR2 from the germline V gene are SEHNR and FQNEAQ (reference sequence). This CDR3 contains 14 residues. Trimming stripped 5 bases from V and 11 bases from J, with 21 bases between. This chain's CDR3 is CASSLLGSAGRAFF. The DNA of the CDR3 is TGTGCCAGCAGCCTCCTTGGATCCGCGGGGAGGGCTTTCTTT.